This TCR beta chain originates from a study of graft-versus-host responses after intestinal transplantation. Study summary: In this cohort, recipients had multivisceral, liver-intestinal, or isolated intestinal transplants. Anti-thymocyte globulin induction was given to all recipients, followed by tacrolimus and steroids for about 3 years. Findings of the study overall: Some GvH clones appeared in ileal mucosa or blood before recipient bone marrow. After transplant, early declines in HvG clones were associated with peak levels of circulating GvH clones.

Losses at the gene ends were 4 bases for V and 0 bases for J; bases not matched to a gene: 5. The CDR3 has 15 amino acids. Germline CDR1 and CDR2: SGHRS and YFSETQ. A note on this clone: The antigen remains unidentified.

Assay used: immunoSEQ multiplex PCR; TCRdb lists only in-frame clones, some missing. The sample consists of over 65,000 clones, approximately 90% of them appearing once. This receptor was obtained from a human patient who received an intestinal transplant, so some T cells may come from the graft donor. J is TRBJ2-3 and V is TRBV5-1; 7 positions agree with TRBD1. The starting material was PBMCs, obtained 98 days after intestinal transplantation. The CDR3 protein is CASSHDRASTDTQYF. The CDR3 bases are TGCGCCAGCAGCCATGACAGGGCTAGCACAGATACGCAGTATTTT.